Listed here is a single T cell receptor (beta chain). Its matching antigen is unknown. The CDR3 is 14 amino acids. CDR1 is KGHSH, CDR2 LQKENI, per germline. Trimming pared 3 bases from V and 4 bases from J, leaving 13 bases between. Sequenced by immunoSEQ multiplex PCR; TCRdb stores in-frame clones only, minus some. Among under 150,000 clones listed, approximately 85% were seen once. The data were obtained in a study of T cell responses to AZD1222 COVID-19 vaccine. General study results and limits: Reports indicate that nearly half of spike-specific TCRs are directed at unmutated variant regions. Regions 160-218 and 743-854 dominated among vaccine-associated CD4 TCRs spanning spike.

The sequence derives from an adult in good health. The specimen comprised peripheral blood, sampled on day 0 of MenACWY control vaccination. The rearrangement joins TRBV18 to TRBJ2-7, with D perhaps TRBD1 or TRBD2 (5 bases each). DNA of the CDR3: TGTGCCAGCTCACCCGGGGCAGGCCCTTACGAGCAGTACGTC. Its protein product is CASSPGAGPYEQYV.